These T cell receptor beta chains were read from a single sample in a study of CD8+ T cells in alopecia areata. Measured with immunoSEQ multiplex PCR; TCRdb has only the in-frame clones, and not every one. The sample has 170,000 or so clones; roughly 50% are singletons. The sample was CD8+ T cells sorted from blood, taken at week 24, from a patient treated with tofacitinib. These receptor sequences come from a human donor with alopecia areata. The CDR3 runs from the conserved cysteine through the conserved F or W. D genes are given only for firm matches. Clone size is given for some rows only: seen once, a few or many times, or a class if the clone is expanded.

abundance,j_gene,d_gene,v_gene,len,CDR3aa,CDR3nt
.,TRBJ2-3,TRBD1,TRBV9,17,CASSSRSGTGETDTQYF,TGTGCCAGCAGCTCCCGCTCCGGGACAGGGGAGACAGATACGCAGTATTTT
.,TRBJ2-1,.,TRBV7-9,9,CASYHEQFF,TGTGCCAGCTACCATGAGCAGTTCTTC
.,TRBJ2-7,TRBD1,TRBV4-3,17,CASTRRQHRDRGYEQYF,TGCGCCAGCACCAGAAGGCAACACCGGGACAGGGGCTACGAGCAGTACTTC
.,TRBJ1-1,.,TRBV5-4,12,CASSLDDRPAFF,TGTGCCAGCAGCTTGGACGACAGGCCAGCTTTCTTT
.,TRBJ1-6,TRBD1,TRBV15,15,CATSGDRGGNSPLHF,TGTGCCACCAGCGGAGACAGGGGCGGTAATTCACCCCTCCACTTT
once,TRBJ1-4,.,TRBV7-6,13,CASSLVEGEKLFF,TGTGCCAGCAGCTTAGTGGAAGGGGAAAAACTGTTTTTT
once,TRBJ1-2,.,TRBV30,12,CAWSADSYGYTF,TGTGCCTGGAGTGCGGACAGCTATGGCTACACCTTC
.,TRBJ2-3,TRBD2,TRBV9,15,CASSPRLASTDTQYF,TGTGCCAGCAGCCCCCGACTAGCGAGCACAGATACGCAGTATTTT
.,TRBJ2-3,TRBD2,TRBV7-9,17,CASSLGRLAGGQDTQYF,TGTGCCAGCAGCTTAGGAAGACTAGCGGGGGGGCAGGATACGCAGTATTTT
.,TRBJ2-7,.,TRBV7-9,13,CASSLVQDYEQYF,TGTGCCAGCAGCTTGGTGCAGGACTACGAGCAGTACTTC
few,TRBJ2-6,.,TRBV27,18,CASGGTPGHLRGANVLTF,TGTGCCAGCGGTGGAACTCCGGGACACCTGAGGGGGGCCAACGTCCTGACTTTC
.,TRBJ1-2,.,TRBV13,14,CASSARDGYYGYTF,TGTGCCAGCAGCGCGCGGGACGGATACTATGGCTACACCTTC
.,TRBJ2-1,.,TRBV11-2,15,CASSLPMSSYNEQFF,TGTGCCAGCAGCCTACCCATGAGCTCCTACAATGAGCAGTTCTTC
.,TRBJ1-6,TRBD1,TRBV4-3,15,CASSTRTGGFSPLHF,TGCGCCAGCAGCACAAGGACAGGGGGCTTCTCACCCCTCCACTTT
.,TRBJ1-2,TRBD1,TRBV7-9,15,CASSNLDRSIDGYTF,TGTGCCAGCAGCAACCTGGACAGGTCAATCGATGGCTACACCTTC
.,TRBJ1-5,TRBD1,TRBV9,15,CASSPTDRVGQPQHF,TGTGCCAGCAGCCCGACGGACAGGGTTGGTCAGCCCCAGCATTTT
.,TRBJ2-1,.,TRBV7-2,13,CASSGRGGREQFF,TGTGCCAGCAGCGGACGGGGAGGCAGGGAGCAGTTCTTC
.,TRBJ1-4,.,TRBV29-1,14,CSVDTGEGEEKLFF,TGCAGCGTTGATACCGGGGAGGGTGAAGAAAAACTGTTTTTT
.,TRBJ2-2,.,TRBV11-2,15,CASSLVSGNTGELFF,TGTGCCAGCAGCTTAGTTTCTGGGAACACCGGGGAGCTGTTTTTT
.,TRBJ1-4,.,TRBV13,14,CASSLDGREEKLFF,TGTGCCAGCAGCTTAGATGGGCGAGAGGAAAAACTGTTTTTT
.,TRBJ2-7,.,TRBV10-2,14,CASSDGGSSYEQYF,TGCGCCAGCAGTGATGGGGGGAGCTCCTACGAGCAGTACTTC
.,TRBJ1-1,.,TRBV27,16,CASSPSAGHMNTEAFF,TGTGCCAGCAGTCCCAGCGCGGGGCACATGAACACTGAAGCTTTCTTT
.,TRBJ2-3,.,TRBV6-6,16,CASSYSIGDSTDTQYF,TGTGCCAGCAGTTACTCGATCGGGGATTCCACAGATACGCAGTATTTT
.,TRBJ1-1,.,TRBV6-1,13,CASSEEVETEAFF,TGTGCCAGCAGTGAAGAGGTCGAAACTGAAGCTTTCTTT
.,TRBJ2-7,TRBD2,TRBV4-3,15,CASSQALGGGYEQYF,TGCGCCAGCAGCCAAGCTCTCGGGGGGGGCTACGAGCAGTACTTC
once,TRBJ2-3,TRBD2,TRBV6-5,15,CASTASGGSTDTQYF,TGTGCCAGCACCGCCTCGGGGGGAAGCACAGATACGCAGTATTTT
.,TRBJ1-2,TRBD1,TRBV7-9,12,CASSPGTGGYTF,TGTGCCAGCAGCCCCGGGACAGGGGGCTACACCTTC
.,TRBJ2-7,.,TRBV5-6,13,CASSLGSSYEQYF,TGTGCCAGCAGCTTGGGGAGCTCCTACGAGCAGTACTTC
.,TRBJ2-1,TRBD1,TRBV7-8,15,CASSFLIPGQEEQFF,TGTGCCAGCAGCTTCCTGATACCGGGACAGGAAGAGCAGTTCTTC
.,TRBJ1-2,.,TRBV4-3,15,CASSQEAGPNYGYTF,TGCGCCAGCAGCCAAGAAGCGGGGCCTAACTATGGCTACACCTTC
.,TRBJ1-4,TRBD1,TRBV4-1,14,CASSLGQGRGELFF,TGCGCCAGCAGCCTAGGACAGGGCCGAGGGGAACTGTTTTTT
.,TRBJ1-2,TRBD1,TRBV9,14,CASSVWDSMYGYTF,TGTGCCAGCAGCGTATGGGACAGTATGTATGGCTACACCTTC
.,TRBJ2-7,TRBD1,TRBV27,13,CASGGQGDPEQYF,TGTGCCAGCGGGGGACAGGGAGACCCCGAGCAGTACTTC
once,TRBJ1-1,.,TRBV4-3,15,CASSQEPGTNTEAFF,TGCGCCAGCAGCCAAGAGCCTGGAACGAACACTGAAGCTTTCTTT
.,TRBJ1-1,.,TRBV30,15,CAWSVEGPRGTEAFF,TGTGCCTGGAGTGTAGAGGGGCCCAGGGGTACTGAAGCTTTCTTT
.,TRBJ1-2,.,TRBV30,10,CAWRSYGYTF,TGTGCCTGGAGGAGCTATGGCTACACCTTC
few,TRBJ1-1,.,TRBV30,11,CAWRENTEAFF,TGTGCCTGGAGAGAGAACACTGAAGCTTTCTTT
.,TRBJ2-1,TRBD1,TRBV11-2,15,CASSLIGQGMNEQFF,TGTGCCAGCAGCTTAATTGGACAGGGGATGAATGAGCAGTTCTTC
.,TRBJ2-7,.,TRBV9,13,CASSVGLDGEQYF,TGTGCCAGCAGCGTAGGACTGGACGGCGAGCAGTACTTC
.,TRBJ2-2,TRBD2,TRBV13,14,CASSHGTSLGELFF,TGTGCCAGCAGCCATGGGACTAGCTTGGGGGAGCTGTTTTTT
few,TRBJ2-3,.,TRBV4-1,21,CASSQESSETETEVYTDTQYF,TGCGCCAGCAGCCAAGAATCCTCCGAGACTGAGACTGAGGTCTACACAGATACGCAGTATTTT
.,TRBJ2-3,.,TRBV29-1,13,CSVDLSSTDTQYF,TGCAGCGTTGATCTGTCTAGCACAGATACGCAGTATTTT
.,TRBJ1-2,.,TRBV30,13,CAWSRGLVDGYTF,TGTGCCTGGAGTCGAGGTTTAGTCGATGGCTACACCTTC
.,TRBJ2-3,.,TRBV9,17,CASSVRPAGGSSDTQYF,TGTGCCAGCAGCGTAAGACCCGCCGGGGGTAGTTCAGATACGCAGTATTTT
.,TRBJ1-2,.,TRBV29-1,13,CSVLHAGASGYTF,TGCAGCGTTTTACACGCAGGGGCTTCTGGCTACACCTTC
few,TRBJ2-3,TRBD2,TRBV6-6,15,CASIAPSGGPDTQYF,TGTGCCAGCATCGCCCCTAGCGGGGGGCCAGATACGCAGTATTTT
.,TRBJ2-7,TRBD1,TRBV28,14,CASRRTGTSYEQYF,TGTGCCAGCAGAAGGACAGGTACCTCCTACGAGCAGTACTTC